These 32 T cell receptor beta chains originate from one sample sequenced in a study of molecular identifiers for immune sequencing clone quantification. TCRdb re-derived calls from the PCR reads in MiXCR, one entry per CDR3 protein. The table includes roughly 300,000 distinct CDR3 sequences, 24% detected once. The sequenced sample consisted of naive CD8+ T cells from blood, with Jurkat cell RNA spiked in. Subset given: FACS-sorted CD8+CD4-CCR7+CD45RA+ naive T cells. The origin of the receptors is a human donor in good health. Some libraries in this study had Jurkat cell RNA spiked in.

The CDR3 loop is CASSQVAGTANYGYTF. CDR3 nucleotides: TGTGCCAGCAGCCAAGTCGCCGGGACCGCCAACTATGGCTACACCTTC. The chain recombines TRBV3-1 with TRBJ1-2; perhaps TRBD1 as D (5 bases). V dropped 1 base and J dropped 2 bases, with 14 bases sitting between them. The CDR3 has 16 amino acids. The V gene's germline CDR1 is LGHDT and CDR2 YNNKEL (reference sequence).

Of note for this clonotype: An end of the junction differs from the germline gene, which may be a read error. The chain links TRBV20-1 to TRBJ2-3, with a weak D call TRBD2 (7 bases). This CDR3 spans 15 amino acids. CDR1 DFQATT and CDR2 SNEGSKA come from the germline V gene (reference sequence). The CDR3 DNA is TGCAGTGCTGGAGAACGGGGGGCAGGGACAGATACGCAGTATTTT. It specifies CSAGERGAGTDTQYF.

The count of this clonotype is one. Just one base apart from a much larger clone, this may be a read error. The CDR3 nucleotides are TGTGCCAGCATGCCGTCCGCATACCAAGAGACCCAGTACTTC. Its protein product is CASMPSAYQETQYF. J is TRBJ2-5 and V is TRBV28, with D uncertain. Trimming took off 7 bases at V and 0 bases at J, with 12 bases between the two ends. The CDR3 covers 14 residues. Per germline, CDR1 MDHEN and CDR2 SYDVKM. Combining the CDR3 with reference TRBV28 and TRBJ2-5 gives the whole variable domain DVKVTQSSRYLVKRTGEKVFLECVQDMDHENMFWYRQDPGLGLRLIYFSYDVKMKEKGDIPEGYSVSREKKERFSLILESASTNQTSMYLCASMPSAYQETQYFGPGTRLLVL.

This clonotype was recorded a few times. The chain combines TRBV7-9 with TRBJ1-2; unclear D gene. Germline CDR1 SEHNR, CDR2 FQNEAQ (reference sequence). With 5 bases removed from V and 10 bases from J, the gap between germline ends came to 14 bases. The CDR3 contains 12 residues. CDR3 residues: CASSMPRTHYTF. The CDR3 DNA follows: TGTGCCAGCAGCATGCCCAGGACTCACTACACCTTC.

This clonotype was found many times. The chain employs TRBV7-8 and TRBJ2-3, with 10 positions matching TRBD1. Germline loops: CDR1 SGHVS, CDR2 FQNEAQ. The CDR3 consists of 15 residues. The junction had 5 bases not matched to a gene; V was cut back by 5 bases and J by 3 bases. The CDR3 coding sequence is TGTGCCAGCAGCCCGACAGGGGGCTTGACAGATACGCAGTATTTT. Translated: CASSPTGGLTDTQYF.

This clonotype has at least ten counts. The V gene is TRBV2, the J gene TRBJ1-5; 9 bases agree with TRBD1. Unmatched junction bases numbered 12, after V lost 6 bases and J lost 6 bases. Germline V gives CDR1 SNHLY, CDR2 FYNNEI. The length of the CDR3 is 16 residues. Written as DNA, the CDR3 is TGTGCCAGCAGACCAGGGACAGGGCTTTCGAGTCAGCCCCAGCATTTT. As protein: CASRPGTGLSSQPQHF.

This clonotype came up a few times. The gene calls are TRBV27 and TRBJ2-6, with 12 bases aligning to TRBD1. Trimming at V came to 4 bases and at J to 3 bases, leaving 4 bases not matched to a gene. The CDR3 covers 17 residues. In germline, CDR1 is MNHEY, CDR2 SMNVEV (reference sequence). DNA for the CDR3: TGTGCCAGCAGTTCGGGACAGGGGGCCTTTGGGGCCAACGTCCTGACTTTC. It translates to CASSSGQGAFGANVLTF.

There are many counts of this clonotype. The V and J genes are TRBV20-1 and TRBJ2-7; 7 bases line up with TRBD1. CDR3 length: 16 amino acids. After removal of 5 bases from V and 4 bases from J, the junction contained 17 bases not matched to a gene. Germline V CDR1 and CDR2: DFQATT, SNEGSKA (reference sequence). The CDR3 loop is CSALYWSQGEGYEQYF. The DNA for the CDR3 is TGCAGTGCTCTCTATTGGTCCCAGGGGGAAGGGTACGAGCAGTACTTC.

This clonotype was recorded at least ten times. The CDR3 spells CASSQVGRSYEQYF. CDR3 nucleotide sequence: TGCGCCAGCAGCCAAGTCGGGCGGTCCTACGAGCAGTACTTC. The V call is TRBV4-1, the J call TRBJ2-7; D remains ambiguous. Germline V gene data show CDR1 as MGHRA and CDR2 as YSYEKL. The CDR3 loop spans 14 amino acids. Trimming took off 1 base at V and 1 base at J, with 8 bases between the two ends.

V and J are TRBV7-9 and TRBJ2-1; TRBD2 aligns across 9 bases. Germline CDR1 is SEHNR and CDR2 is FQNEAQ (reference sequence). This CDR3 contains 21 residues. With 2 bases clipped from V and 0 bases from J, the junction kept 17 bases outside the gene matches. CDR3 nucleotide sequence: TGTGCCAGCAGCTTACCCGAAGGGCGGGGGGGACCCAGTTTCTCCTACAATGAGCAGTTCTTC. This codes for CASSLPEGRGGPSFSYNEQFF.

This clonotype has a count of ten or more. The rearrangement links TRBV20-1 to TRBJ1-1; unclear D gene. The CDR3 has 11 amino acids. Trimming removed 2 bases from V and 4 bases from J, with 5 bases in between. CDR1 and CDR2 (germline): DFQATT, SNEGSKA (reference sequence). DNA of the CDR3: TGCAGTGCTAGACGGGTCACTGAAGCTTTCTTT. Protein: CSARRVTEAFF.

This clonotype was seen a few times. This chain links TRBV25-1 with TRBJ2-5, with no clear D. The length of the CDR3 is 12 residues. Germline assignment: CDR1 MGHDK and CDR2 SYGVNS. V was clipped by 4 bases and J by 7 bases, with 10 bases between them. CDR3 DNA: TGTGCCAGCAGTGTAGGTTCTGGGACCCAGTACTTC. Translation gives CASSVGSGTQYF.

In DNA, the CDR3 is TGTGCCAGCAGTTCCCCGGGCCTCGGGGGAGAGACCCAGTACTTC. The encoded protein is CASSSPGLGGETQYF. The chain employs TRBV12-3 or TRBV12-4 and TRBJ2-5; TRBD2 might be the D (6 bases). Deletions cut 4 bases from V and 4 bases from J, with 16 bases between. This CDR3 has 15 residues.

There are a few counts of this clonotype. The chain couples TRBV7-9 to TRBJ2-7; 9 nucleotides line up with TRBD2. Germline lookup yields CDR1 SEHNR and CDR2 FQNEAQ (reference sequence). The ends lost 5 bases at V and 4 bases at J; junction bases unmatched: 9. The CDR3 contains 15 residues. The CDR3 protein is CASSPLAGEGYEQYF. The CDR3 DNA reads as TGTGCCAGCAGCCCTTTAGCGGGGGAGGGGTACGAGCAGTACTTC.

This clonotype has more than one count but fewer than ten. The chain combines TRBV20-1 with TRBJ1-1, with TRBD1 matching over 8 bases. The CDR3 consists of 12 residues. Germline loops: CDR1 DFQATT, CDR2 SNEGSKA (reference sequence). V lost 3 bases, J lost 6 bases, and 3 bases stayed unmatched. CDR3: CSARDRDPEAFF. CDR3 nucleotide sequence: TGCAGTGCTAGGGACAGGGACCCTGAAGCTTTCTTT.

The chain is built from TRBV11-2 and TRBJ2-1; tentatively, D is TRBD2 (6 bases). CDR1 is SGHAT, CDR2 FQNNGV, per germline. The CDR3 consists of 13 residues. Trimming shortened V by 6 bases and J by 7 bases, and 13 bases separated the two germline ends. DNA for the CDR3: TGTGCCAGCAGATTCGGACTATCGAATGAGCAGTTCTTC. It codes for CASRFGLSNEQFF.

Concerning this clonotype itself: This clone may be a read error of a much larger clone one base away. The V call is TRBV7-8, the J call TRBJ2-1; D is possibly TRBD2 (7 bases). V was trimmed by 4 bases and J by 7 bases, leaving 17 bases between them. Looked up from germline, CDR1 is SGHVS and CDR2 is FQNEAQ. The CDR3 consists of 15 residues. In nucleotides, the CDR3 is TGTGCCAGCAGCTATTCACAGGGAGGGGTTAATGAGCAGTTCTTC. The encoded protein is CASSYSQGGVNEQFF. Full variable domain (rest looked up from reference TRBV7-8 and TRBJ2-1): GAGVSQSPRYKVAKRGQDVALRCDPISGHVSLFWYQQALGQGPEFLTYFQNEAQLDKSGLPSDRFFAERPEGSVSTLKIQRTQQEDSAVYLCASSYSQGGVNEQFFGPGTRLTVL.

This clonotype has ten or more counts. This chain uses TRBV29-1 with TRBJ2-3; 7 bases agree with TRBD1. Germline CDR1 and CDR2: SQVTM and ANQGSEA. V shed 8 bases and J 5 bases; nucleotides not matched to a gene: 13. The CDR3 length is 14 residues. The CDR3 loop reads CSPTLAGGGDTQYF. In nucleotides, the CDR3 is TGCAGCCCCACCCTGGCAGGGGGTGGAGATACGCAGTATTTT.

This clonotype was counted at least ten times. The rearrangement links TRBV12-3 or TRBV12-4 to TRBJ1-5, with 7 positions matching TRBD1. This CDR3 comprises 14 residues. V shed 3 bases, J shed 7 bases, and the junction held 6 bases outside the gene matches. The CDR3 sequence is CASSLGDSRQPQHF. The DNA for the CDR3 is TGTGCCAGCAGTTTGGGGGACAGCCGCCAGCCCCAGCATTTT.

Many counts were recorded for this clonotype. The chain joins TRBV7-2 to TRBJ2-7, with a tentative D call TRBD1 (8 bases). Germline CDR1 SGHTA, CDR2 FQGNSA. The germline V and J ends were trimmed by 1 base and 4 bases, with 14 bases remaining between them. The CDR3 sequence is 15 residues long. As DNA, the CDR3 is TGTGCCAGCAGCTTAGGACAGGGGAGGGGGTACGAGCAGTACTTC. As protein: CASSLGQGRGYEQYF.

In its sample, this clonotype was seen many times. The chain has TRBV5-6 and TRBJ2-5, with 9 nucleotides matching TRBD2. Germline V lookup: CDR1 SGHDT, CDR2 YYEEEE. Trimming cost V 6 bases and J 5 bases; bases outside gene matches: 5. CDR3 length: 13 residues. For the CDR3, the DNA is TGTGCCAGCAAACTAGCGGGTACCGAGACCCAGTACTTC. Translation gives CASKLAGTETQYF.

This clonotype was seen ten or more times. This chain connects TRBV4-3 to TRBJ2-3, with 9 positions matching TRBD2. With 1 base clipped from V and 0 bases from J, the junction kept 8 bases outside the gene matches. The CDR3 loop spans 18 amino acids. Germline V gives CDR1 LGHNA, CDR2 YSLEER. The CDR3 bases are TGCGCCAGCAGCCAAGTGAGCGGGAGGACCTCTAGCACAGATACGCAGTATTTT. This encodes CASSQVSGRTSSTDTQYF.

The chain joins TRBV10-1 to TRBJ1-5; maybe TRBD1 (6 bases). V lost 2 bases and J lost 5, with 10 bases in between. Germline V gives CDR1 WNHNN, CDR2 SYGVQD (reference sequence). The length of the CDR3 is 14 residues. The CDR3 DNA sequence: TGCGCCAGCAGTGAGGCAGGGGAGGATCAGCCCCAGCATTTT. Amino acids: CASSEAGEDQPQHF.

With regard to this clonotype: Possible read error: a much larger clone is one base away. This sequence joins TRBV6-5 and TRBJ2-3; D is tentatively TRBD1 or TRBD2 (5 bases each). The CDR3 consists of 15 residues. The germline V gene has CDR1 MNHEY and CDR2 SVGAGI. The CDR3 DNA reads TGTGCCGGCAGTTACGGGGCCGTAAGCACAGATACGCAGTATTTT. Translated, it gives CAGSYGAVSTDTQYF.

In this sample, this clonotype turned up once. The CDR3 end shows no conserved phenylalanine or tryptophan, and so a read error is likely. The chain couples TRBV18 to TRBJ2-7, with 7 bases fitting TRBD1. The trim removed 4 bases at V and 4 bases at J, leaving 4 bases unmatched. Germline CDR1 is KGHSH and CDR2 is LQKENI. The CDR3 contains 13 residues. CDR3 in DNA: TGTGCCAGCTCACGAGGACAGGAGTACGAGCAGTACCTC. The encoded protein is CASSRGQEYEQYL.

This clonotype was observed a few times. The chain is built from TRBV9 and TRBJ1-5, with D hard to call. Germline V gene sequence: CDR1 SGDLS, CDR2 YYNGEE. The CDR3 loop spans 14 amino acids. Trimming pared 0 bases from V and 0 bases from J, leaving 4 bases between. The DNA of the CDR3 is TGTGCCAGCAGCGTAGAAGGTAGCAATCAGCCCCAGCATTTT. This translates into CASSVEGSNQPQHF.

This clonotype was observed a handful of times. The chain recombines TRBV7-9 with TRBJ2-5; D might be TRBD1 (5 bases). Trimming stripped 6 bases from V and 4 bases from J, with 12 bases between. Germline CDR1 reads SEHNR; CDR2 reads FQNEAQ (reference sequence). The CDR3 extends over 13 amino acids. This CDR3 is CASRLQGAETQYF. The DNA for the CDR3 is TGTGCCAGCAGACTCCAGGGTGCAGAGACCCAGTACTTC. The whole variable domain, filled in from reference TRBV7-9 and TRBJ2-5, reads DTGVSQNPRHKITKRGQNVTFRCDPISEHNRLYWYRQTLGQGPEFLTYFQNEAQLEKSRLLSDRFSAERPKGSFSTLEIQRTEQGDSAMYLCASRLQGAETQYFGPGTRLLVL.

Concerning this clonotype itself: This may be a read error: a much more frequent sequence differs by one nucleotide. The chain couples TRBV7-2 to TRBJ2-7; D remains ambiguous. Trimming cost V 4 bases and J 4 bases, with 11 bases left between them. The length of the CDR3 is 13 residues. Germline V gene lookup returns CDR1 SGHTA and CDR2 FQGNSA. The CDR3 DNA reads TGTGCCAGCAGCTCCTTAGTGCGATACGAGCAGTACTTC. Its protein is CASSSLVRYEQYF.

This clonotype was detected many times. This chain joins TRBV5-8 and TRBJ2-7, with TRBD1 identical over 9 bases. After removal of 1 base from V and 2 bases from J, the junction contained 4 bases not matched to a gene. CDR3 length: 15 residues. CDR1 SGHTS and CDR2 YDEGEE come from the germline V gene. CDR3 in amino acids: CASSLRDRAPYEQYF. The CDR3, as DNA: TGTGCCAGCAGCTTGCGGGACAGGGCCCCCTACGAGCAGTACTTC.

This clonotype was counted only a few times. V gene TRBV7-9 combines with J gene TRBJ2-3; D is unclear. The CDR3 consists of 15 residues. Germline values: CDR1 SEHNR, CDR2 FQNEAQ (reference sequence). With 5 bases removed from V and 2 bases from J, the gap between germline ends came to 14 bases. CDR3 sequence (DNA): TGTGCCAGCAGCCACGTAGAGGAACTCACAGATACGCAGTATTTT. This translates into CASSHVEELTDTQYF.

About this clonotype itself: Being one base from a much bigger clone, this may be a read error. The rearrangement uses TRBV5-6 and TRBJ1-4; D ambiguous. The CDR3 has 13 amino acids. Germline assignment: CDR1 SGHDT and CDR2 YYEEEE. CDR3 sequence reads: CASSLSVEERLFF. The DNA of the CDR3 is TGTGCCAGCAGCTTATCGGTGGAGGAAAGACTGTTTTTT. Full variable domain (remainder filled in from reference TRBV5-6 and TRBJ1-4): DAGVTQSPTHLIKTRGQQVTLRCSPKSGHDTVSWYQQALGQGPQFIFQYYEEEERQRGNFPDRFSGHQFPNYSSELNVNALLLGDSALYLCASSLSVEERLFFGSGTQLSVL.

The rearrangement uses TRBV27 and TRBJ2-3; unclear D gene. This CDR3 is built from 13 residues. Germline values: CDR1 MNHEY, CDR2 SMNVEV (reference sequence). Trimming pared 5 bases from V and 5 bases from J, leaving 11 bases between. In nucleotides, the CDR3 is TGTGCCAGCAGTCCACCCTCACAAGATACGCAGTATTTT. This translates into CASSPPSQDTQYF.